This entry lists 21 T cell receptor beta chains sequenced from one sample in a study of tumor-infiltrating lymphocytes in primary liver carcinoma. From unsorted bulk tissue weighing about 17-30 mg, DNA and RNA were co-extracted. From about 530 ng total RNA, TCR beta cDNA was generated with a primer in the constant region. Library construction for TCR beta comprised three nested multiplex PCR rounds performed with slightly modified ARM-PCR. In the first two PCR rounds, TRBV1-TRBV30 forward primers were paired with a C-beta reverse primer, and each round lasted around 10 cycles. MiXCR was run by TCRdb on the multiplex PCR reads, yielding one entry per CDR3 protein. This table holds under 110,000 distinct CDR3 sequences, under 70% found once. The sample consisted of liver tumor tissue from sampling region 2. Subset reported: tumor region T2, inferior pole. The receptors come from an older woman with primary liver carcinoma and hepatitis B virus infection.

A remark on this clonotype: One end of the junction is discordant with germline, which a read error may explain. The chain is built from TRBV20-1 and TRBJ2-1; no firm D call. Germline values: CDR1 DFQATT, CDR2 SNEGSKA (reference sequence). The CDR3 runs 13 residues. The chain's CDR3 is CSVRVGSYNEQFF. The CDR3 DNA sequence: TGCAGTGTTAGAGTGGGCTCCTACAATGAGCAGTTCTTC.

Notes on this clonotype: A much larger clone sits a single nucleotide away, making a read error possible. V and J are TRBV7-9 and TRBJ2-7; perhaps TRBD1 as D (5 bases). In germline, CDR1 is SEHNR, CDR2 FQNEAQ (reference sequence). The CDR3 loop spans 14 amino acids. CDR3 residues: CVSSSQGKFYEQYF. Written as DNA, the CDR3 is TGTGTCAGCAGCTCTCAGGGAAAGTTCTACGAGCAGTACTTC.

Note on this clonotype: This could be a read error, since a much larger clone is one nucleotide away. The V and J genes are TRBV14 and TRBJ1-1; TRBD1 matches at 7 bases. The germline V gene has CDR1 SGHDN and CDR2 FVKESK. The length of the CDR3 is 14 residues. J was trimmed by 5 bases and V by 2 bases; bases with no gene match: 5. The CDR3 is CASSQKGGLTEAFF. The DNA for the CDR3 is TGTGCCAGCAGCCAAAAAGGGGGCCTGACTGAAGCTTTCTTT.

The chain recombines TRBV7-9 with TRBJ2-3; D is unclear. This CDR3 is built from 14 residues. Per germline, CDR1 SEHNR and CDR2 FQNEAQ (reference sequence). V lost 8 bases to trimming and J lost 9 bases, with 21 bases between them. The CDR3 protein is CASGHFDLPVTQYF. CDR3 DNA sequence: TGTGCCAGCGGGCACTTCGATCTTCCAGTCACGCAGTATTTT.

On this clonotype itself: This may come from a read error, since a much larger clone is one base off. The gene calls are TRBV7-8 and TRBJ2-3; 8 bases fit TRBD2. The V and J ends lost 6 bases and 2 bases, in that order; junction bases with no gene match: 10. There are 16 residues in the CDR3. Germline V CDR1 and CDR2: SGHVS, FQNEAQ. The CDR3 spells CASRGGQAGVTDTQYF. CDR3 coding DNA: TGTGCCAGCAGGGGAGGACAAGCGGGAGTCACAGATACGCAGTATTTT. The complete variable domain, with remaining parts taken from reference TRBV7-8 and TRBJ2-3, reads GAGVSQSPRYKVAKRGQDVALRCDPISGHVSLFWYQQALGQGPEFLTYFQNEAQLDKSGLPSDRFFAERPEGSVSTLKIQRTQQEDSAVYLCASRGGQAGVTDTQYFGPGTRLTVL.

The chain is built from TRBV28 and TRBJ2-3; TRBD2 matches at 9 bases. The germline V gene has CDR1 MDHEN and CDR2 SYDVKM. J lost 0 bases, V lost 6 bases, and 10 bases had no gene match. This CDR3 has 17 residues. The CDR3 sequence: CASSVPRLADSTDTQYF. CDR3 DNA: TGTGCCAGCAGCGTCCCTAGACTAGCGGATAGCACAGATACGCAGTATTTT.

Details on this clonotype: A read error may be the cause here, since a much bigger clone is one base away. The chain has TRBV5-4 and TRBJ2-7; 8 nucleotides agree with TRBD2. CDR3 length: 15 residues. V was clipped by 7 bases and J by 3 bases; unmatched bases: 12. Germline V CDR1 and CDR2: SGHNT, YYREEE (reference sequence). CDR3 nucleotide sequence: TGTGCCAGCGGCCGATCGACAGCGGGAGACTACGAGCAGTACTTC. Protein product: CASGRSTAGDYEQYF.

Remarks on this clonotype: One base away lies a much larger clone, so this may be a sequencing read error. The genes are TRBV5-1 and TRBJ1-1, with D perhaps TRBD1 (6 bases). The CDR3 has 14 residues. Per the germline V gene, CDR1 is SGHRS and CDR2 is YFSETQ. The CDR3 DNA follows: TGCACCAGCAGTTTAGGGAGGGGGGGCACTGAAGCTTTCTTT. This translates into CTSSLGRGGTEAFF.

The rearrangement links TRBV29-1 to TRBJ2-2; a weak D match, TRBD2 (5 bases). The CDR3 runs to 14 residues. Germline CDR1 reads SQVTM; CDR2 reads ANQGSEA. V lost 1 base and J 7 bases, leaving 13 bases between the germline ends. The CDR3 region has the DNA TGCAGCGTTGAAGTGACTAACCGGATCGGGGAGCTGTTTTTT. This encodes CSVEVTNRIGELFF.

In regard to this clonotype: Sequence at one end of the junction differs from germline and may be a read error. The CDR3 coding sequence is TGTTCCAGCAGCTTGGGCCTGCGGGCTAACTATGGCTACACCTTC. It translates to CSSSLGLRANYGYTF. This chain joins TRBV5-6 and TRBJ1-2; D not resolved. CDR1 and CDR2 (germline): SGHDT, YYEEEE. This CDR3 contains 15 residues.

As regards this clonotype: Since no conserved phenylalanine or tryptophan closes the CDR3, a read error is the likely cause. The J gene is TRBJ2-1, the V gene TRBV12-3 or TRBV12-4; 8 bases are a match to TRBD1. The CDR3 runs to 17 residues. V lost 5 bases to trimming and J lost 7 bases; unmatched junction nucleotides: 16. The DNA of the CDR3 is TGTGCCAGCAGTGGGGTTGCCCCGGGACAGGTCTCTAATGAGCAGTTCATC. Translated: CASSGVAPGQVSNEQFI.

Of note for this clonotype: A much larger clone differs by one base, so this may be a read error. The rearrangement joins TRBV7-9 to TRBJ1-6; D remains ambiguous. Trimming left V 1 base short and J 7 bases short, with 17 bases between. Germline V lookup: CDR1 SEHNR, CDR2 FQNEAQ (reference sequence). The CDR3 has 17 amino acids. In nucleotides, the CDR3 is TGTGCCAGCAGCTTAGGGACGGGTTCAGAGAGGAATTCACCCCTCCACTTT. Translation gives CASSLGTGSERNSPLHF.

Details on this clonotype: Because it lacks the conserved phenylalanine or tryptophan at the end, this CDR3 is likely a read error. The CDR3 region has the DNA TGTGCCAGCAGTTACACTAGCGGTATGACAGATAAGCAGTATTCT. It translates to CASSYTSGMTDKQYS. The chain joins TRBV6-5 to TRBJ2-3, with TRBD2 identical over 8 bases. In germline, CDR1 is MNHEY, CDR2 SVGAGI. CDR3 length: 15 amino acids.

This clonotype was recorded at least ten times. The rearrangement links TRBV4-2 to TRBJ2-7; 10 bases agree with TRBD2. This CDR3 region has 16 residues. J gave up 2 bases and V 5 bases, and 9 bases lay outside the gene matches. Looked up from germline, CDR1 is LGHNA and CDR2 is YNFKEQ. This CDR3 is CASSSRTSGSTYEQYF. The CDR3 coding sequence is TGTGCCAGCAGCTCCCGGACTAGCGGATCAACCTACGAGCAGTACTTC.

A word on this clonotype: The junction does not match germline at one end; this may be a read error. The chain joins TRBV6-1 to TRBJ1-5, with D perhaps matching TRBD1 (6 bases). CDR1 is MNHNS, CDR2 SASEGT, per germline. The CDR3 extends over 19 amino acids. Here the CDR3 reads CASSEAMTNFDRHNRPQHF. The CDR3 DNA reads TGTGCCAGCAGTGAAGCCATGACCAATTTCGACAGGCACAATCGGCCCCAGCATTTT.

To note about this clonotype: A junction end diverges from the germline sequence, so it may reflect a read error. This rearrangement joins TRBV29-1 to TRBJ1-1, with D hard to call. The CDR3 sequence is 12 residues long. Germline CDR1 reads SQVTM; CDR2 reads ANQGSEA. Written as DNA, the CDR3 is TGCAGTGTTAGCCCAAGTAACACTGGAGCTTTCTTT. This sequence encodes CSVSPSNTGAFF.

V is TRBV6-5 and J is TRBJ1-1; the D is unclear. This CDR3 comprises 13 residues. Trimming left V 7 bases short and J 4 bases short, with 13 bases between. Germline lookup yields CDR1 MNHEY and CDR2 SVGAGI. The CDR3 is CASTLNPFTEAFF. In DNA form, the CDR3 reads TGTGCCAGCACTTTGAACCCATTCACTGAAGCTTTCTTT.

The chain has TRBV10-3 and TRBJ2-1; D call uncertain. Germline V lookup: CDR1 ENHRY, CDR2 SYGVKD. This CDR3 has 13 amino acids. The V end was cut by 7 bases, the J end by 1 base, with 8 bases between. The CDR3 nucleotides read TGTGCCATCACGAAAAGATCCTACAATGAGCAGTTCTTC. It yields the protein CAITKRSYNEQFF.

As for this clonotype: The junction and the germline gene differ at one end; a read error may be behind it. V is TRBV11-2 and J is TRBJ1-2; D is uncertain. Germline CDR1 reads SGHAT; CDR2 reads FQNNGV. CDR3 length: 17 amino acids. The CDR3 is CTRSPVRGAGGRYSYTF. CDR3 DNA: TGTACCAGGAGCCCAGTTCGAGGTGCGGGAGGAAGGTATAGCTACACCTTC.

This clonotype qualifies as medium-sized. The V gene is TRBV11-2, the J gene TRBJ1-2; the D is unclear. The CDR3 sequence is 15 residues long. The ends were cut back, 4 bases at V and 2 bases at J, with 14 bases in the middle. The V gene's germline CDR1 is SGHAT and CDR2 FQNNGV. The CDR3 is CASSSPATDNYGYTF. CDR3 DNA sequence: TGTGCCAGCAGCTCACCCGCGACCGACAACTATGGCTACACCTTC.

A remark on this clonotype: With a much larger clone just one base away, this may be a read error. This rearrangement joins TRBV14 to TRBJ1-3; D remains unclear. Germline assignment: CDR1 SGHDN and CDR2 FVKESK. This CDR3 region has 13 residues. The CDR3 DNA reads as TGTGCCAGCAGCCAAGATCGGGGAAACGCCATATATTTT. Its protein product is CASSQDRGNAIYF.